This TCR beta chain was documented in a study of cytomegalovirus exposure and HLA in healthy donors. Across the whole study: HLA-typed donors contributed 80 million or so unique TCRs, which were held in an early data release. Broader study findings: The likely explanation for a cluster of highly shared sequence variants was sequencing artifact. Later on, a genetic analysis was performed. It linked a missense variant in DCLRE1C with V- and J-gene trimming of TCR beta.

On this clone itself: Antigen unknown.

Per germline, CDR1 LNHDA and CDR2 SQIVND (reference sequence). The CDR3 sequence is 14 residues long. V lost 7 bases and J lost 0, with 10 bases in between. These donors, healthy bone marrow donors, were studied. PCR employed 60 Vbeta and 13 Jbeta primers. Only in-frame clones appear in the TCRdb table, and some are missing; sequencing was by immunoSEQ multiplex PCR. The sample comprises 50,000 to 65,000 clones, 70% to 80% of which are singletons, and just over 50% rests with the top ten. V usage is TRBV19 and J usage is TRBJ1-5, with unresolved D. Material for sequencing was PBMCs. This receptor was obtained from a man aged 45-60 years in good health and CMV-seropositive. The DNA of the CDR3 is TGTGCCAGTACTTTTTCTTATAGCAATCAGCCCCAGCATTTT. Translation gives CASTFSYSNQPQHF.